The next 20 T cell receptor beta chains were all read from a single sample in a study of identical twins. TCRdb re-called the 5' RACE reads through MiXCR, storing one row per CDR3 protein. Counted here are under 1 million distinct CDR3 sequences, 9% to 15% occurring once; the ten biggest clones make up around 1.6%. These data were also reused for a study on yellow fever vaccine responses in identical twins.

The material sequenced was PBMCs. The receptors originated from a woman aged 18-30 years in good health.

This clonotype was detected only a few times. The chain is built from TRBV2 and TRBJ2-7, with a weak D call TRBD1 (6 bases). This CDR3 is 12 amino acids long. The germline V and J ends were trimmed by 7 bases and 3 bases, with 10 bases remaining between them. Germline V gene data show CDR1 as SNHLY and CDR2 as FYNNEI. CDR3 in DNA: TGTGCCAGCAAGCAGGGGAGCTACGAGCAGTACTTC. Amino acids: CASKQGSYEQYF. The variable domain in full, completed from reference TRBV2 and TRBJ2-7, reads EPEVTQTPSHQVTQMGQEVILRCVPISNHLYFYWYRQILGQKVEFLVSFYNNEISEKSEIFDDQFSVERPDGSNFTLKIRSTKLEDSAMYFCASKQGSYEQYFGPGTRLTVT.

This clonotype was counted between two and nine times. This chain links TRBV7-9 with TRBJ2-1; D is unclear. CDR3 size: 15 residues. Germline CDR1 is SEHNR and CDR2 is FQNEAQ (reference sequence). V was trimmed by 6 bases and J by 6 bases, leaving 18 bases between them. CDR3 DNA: TGTGCCAGCAGTAAGAGTGACTTATGGGGCAATGAGCAGTTCTTC. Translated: CASSKSDLWGNEQFF.

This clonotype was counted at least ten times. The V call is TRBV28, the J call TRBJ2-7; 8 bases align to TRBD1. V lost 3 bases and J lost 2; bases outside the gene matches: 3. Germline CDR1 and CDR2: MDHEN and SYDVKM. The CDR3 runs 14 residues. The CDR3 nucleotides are TGTGCCAGCAGTTTTGGACAGGGCACCTACGAGCAGTACGTC. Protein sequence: CASSFGQGTYEQYV.

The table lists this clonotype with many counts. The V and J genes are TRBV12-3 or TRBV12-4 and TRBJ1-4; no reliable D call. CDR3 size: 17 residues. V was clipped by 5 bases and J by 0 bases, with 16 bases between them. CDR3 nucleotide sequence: TGTGCCAGCAGTCCCTCTATTGGCCGATCAACTAATGAAAAACTGTTTTTT. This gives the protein CASSPSIGRSTNEKLFF.

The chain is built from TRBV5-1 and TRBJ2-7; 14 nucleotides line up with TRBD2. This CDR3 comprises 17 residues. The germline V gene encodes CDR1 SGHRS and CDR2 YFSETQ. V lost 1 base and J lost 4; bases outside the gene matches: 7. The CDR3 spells CASSLLSGTSGSYEQYF. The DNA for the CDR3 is TGCGCCAGCAGCTTGTTATCGGGGACTAGCGGGAGTTACGAGCAGTACTTC.

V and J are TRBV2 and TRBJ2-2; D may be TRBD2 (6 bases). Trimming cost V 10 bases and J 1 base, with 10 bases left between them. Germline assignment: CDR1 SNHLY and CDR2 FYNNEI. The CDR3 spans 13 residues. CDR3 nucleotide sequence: TGTGCCACCGGCGGGGAGAACACCGGGGAGCTGTTTTTT. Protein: CATGGENTGELFF. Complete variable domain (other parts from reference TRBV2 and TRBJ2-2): EPEVTQTPSHQVTQMGQEVILRCVPISNHLYFYWYRQILGQKVEFLVSFYNNEISEKSEIFDDQFSVERPDGSNFTLKIRSTKLEDSAMYFCATGGENTGELFFGEGSRLTVL.

CDR3 protein: CASSVGGMLHTGELFF. DNA of the CDR3: TGTGCCAGCAGCGTGGGTGGGATGCTGCACACCGGGGAGCTGTTTTTT. The rearrangement links TRBV9 to TRBJ2-2; no definite D call. CDR3 length equals 16 residues. The V and J ends lost 2 bases and 3 bases respectively, with 14 bases between them. Germline assignment: CDR1 SGDLS and CDR2 YYNGEE.

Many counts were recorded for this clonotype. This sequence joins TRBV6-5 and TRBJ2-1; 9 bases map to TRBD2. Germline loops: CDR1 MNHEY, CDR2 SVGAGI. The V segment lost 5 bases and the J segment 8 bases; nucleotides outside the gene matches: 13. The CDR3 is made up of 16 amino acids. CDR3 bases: TGTGCCAGCAGTATACTTAGCGGGGGCCGCGGGGATGAGCAGTTCTTC. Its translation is CASSILSGGRGDEQFF.

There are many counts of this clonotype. In DNA form, the CDR3 reads TGCGCCAGCAGCCAAGGGCTAGCGGGGGGGATAAAAAACAATGAGCAGTTCTTC. Its translation is CASSQGLAGGIKNNEQFF. The rearrangement links TRBV4-1 to TRBJ2-1, with TRBD2 matching 12 bases. Losses at the gene ends were 1 base for V and 5 bases for J; bases not matched to a gene: 9. CDR1 and CDR2 (germline): MGHRA, YSYEKL. The CDR3 covers 18 residues.

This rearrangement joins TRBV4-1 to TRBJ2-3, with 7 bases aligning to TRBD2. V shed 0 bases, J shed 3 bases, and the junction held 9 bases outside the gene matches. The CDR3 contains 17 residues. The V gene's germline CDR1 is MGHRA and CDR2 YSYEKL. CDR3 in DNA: TGCGCCAGCAGCCAAGATCCGGCGGGAGTAAAGACAGATACGCAGTATTTT. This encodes CASSQDPAGVKTDTQYF.

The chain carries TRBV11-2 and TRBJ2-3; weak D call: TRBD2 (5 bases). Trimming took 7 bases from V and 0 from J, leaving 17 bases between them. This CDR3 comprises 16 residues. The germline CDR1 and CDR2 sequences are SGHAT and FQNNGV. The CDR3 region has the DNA TGTGCCAGCACCACAAGAGGCGGGTCTAGCACAGATACGCAGTATTTT. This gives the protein CASTTRGGSSTDTQYF.

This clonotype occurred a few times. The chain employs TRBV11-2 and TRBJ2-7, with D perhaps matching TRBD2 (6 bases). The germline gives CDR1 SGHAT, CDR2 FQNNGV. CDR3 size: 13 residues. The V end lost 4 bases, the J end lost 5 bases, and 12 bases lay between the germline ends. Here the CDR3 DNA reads TGTGCCAGCAGCTACAGGAGGGTCAACGAGCAGTACTTC. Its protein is CASSYRRVNEQYF.

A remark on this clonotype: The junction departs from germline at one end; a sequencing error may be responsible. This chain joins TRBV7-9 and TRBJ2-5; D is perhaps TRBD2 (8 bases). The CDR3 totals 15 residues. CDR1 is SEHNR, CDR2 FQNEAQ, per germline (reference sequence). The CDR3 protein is CASSLPWGQRETKYF. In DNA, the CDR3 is TGTGCCAGCAGCTTACCATGGGGACAGCGGGAGACCAAGTACTTC.

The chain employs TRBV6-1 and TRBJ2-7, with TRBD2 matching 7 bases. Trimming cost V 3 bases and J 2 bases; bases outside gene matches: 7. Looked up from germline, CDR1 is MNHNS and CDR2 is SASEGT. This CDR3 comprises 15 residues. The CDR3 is CASSEPVRGAYEQYF. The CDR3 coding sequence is TGTGCCAGCAGTGAGCCAGTCCGGGGGGCCTACGAGCAGTACTTC.

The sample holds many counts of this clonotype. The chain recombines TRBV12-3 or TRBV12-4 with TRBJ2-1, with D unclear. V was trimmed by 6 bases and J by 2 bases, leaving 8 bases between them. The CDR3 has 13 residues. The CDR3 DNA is TGTGCCAGCAGCTCCACGCCCTACAATGAGCAGTTCTTC. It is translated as CASSSTPYNEQFF.

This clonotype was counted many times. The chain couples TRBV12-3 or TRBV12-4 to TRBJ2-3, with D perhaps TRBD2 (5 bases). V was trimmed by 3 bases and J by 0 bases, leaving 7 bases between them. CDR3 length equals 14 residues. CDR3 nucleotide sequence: TGTGCCAGCAGTTTTCCGGGAAGCACAGATACGCAGTATTTT. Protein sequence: CASSFPGSTDTQYF.

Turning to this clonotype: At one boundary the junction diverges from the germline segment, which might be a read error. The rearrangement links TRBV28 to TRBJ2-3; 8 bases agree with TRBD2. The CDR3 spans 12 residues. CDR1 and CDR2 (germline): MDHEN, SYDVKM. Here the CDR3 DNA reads TGTGCCAGCAGACGTCCAGCGGGGGATCTGGATTTT. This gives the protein CASRRPAGDLDF.

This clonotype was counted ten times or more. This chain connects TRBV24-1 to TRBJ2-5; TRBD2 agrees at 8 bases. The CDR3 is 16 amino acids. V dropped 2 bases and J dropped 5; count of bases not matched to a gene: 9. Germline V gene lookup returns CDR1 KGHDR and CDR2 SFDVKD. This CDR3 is CATSDSSGRRVETQYF. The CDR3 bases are TGTGCCACCAGTGATTCAAGCGGGAGACGAGTGGAGACCCAGTACTTC.

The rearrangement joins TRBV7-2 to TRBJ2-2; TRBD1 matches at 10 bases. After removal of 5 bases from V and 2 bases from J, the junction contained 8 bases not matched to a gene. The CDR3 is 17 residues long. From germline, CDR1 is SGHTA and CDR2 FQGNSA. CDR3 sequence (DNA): TGTGCCAGCAGCAGGGACAGGGGAGTATTTAACACCGGGGAGCTGTTTTTT. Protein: CASSRDRGVFNTGELFF.

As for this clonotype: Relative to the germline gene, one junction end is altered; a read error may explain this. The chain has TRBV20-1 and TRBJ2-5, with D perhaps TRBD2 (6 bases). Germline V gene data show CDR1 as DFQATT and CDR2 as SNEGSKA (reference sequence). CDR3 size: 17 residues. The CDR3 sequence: CCARVNRLVQQQETQYF. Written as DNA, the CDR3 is TGCTGTGCTAGAGTTAACCGACTAGTTCAACAACAAGAGACCCAGTACTTC.